The 29 T cell receptor beta chains in this list originate from one sample, sequenced in a study of cytomegalovirus exposure and HLA in healthy donors. It was with 60 Vbeta and 13 Jbeta primers that the PCR ran. The assay was immunoSEQ multiplex PCR, and TCRdb's table has in-frame clones only and misses some. The table has more than 15,000 clones, around 75% seen once. The sample was PBMCs. The receptor source for this set is a young man in good health and CMV-seronegative.

This chain joins TRBV9 and TRBJ2-1; 12 bases fit TRBD2. This CDR3 is 15 amino acids long. V gave up 5 bases and J gave up 6 bases; unmatched junction bases: 6. CDR1 is SGDLS, CDR2 YYNGEE, per germline. In nucleotides, the CDR3 is TGTGCCAGCAGTGTGACTAGCGGGAGTTCCAATGAGCAGTTCTTC. This encodes CASSVTSGSSNEQFF.

The chain has TRBV5-1 and TRBJ1-1, with 11 bases that match TRBD1. Germline V CDR1 and CDR2: SGHRS, YFSETQ. V trimming: 5 bases; J trimming: 8 bases; junction bases outside the gene matches: 5. The CDR3 is 13 residues long. In DNA, the CDR3 is TGCGCCAGCAGTTGGACAGGGGGCAGAGAAGCTTTCTTT. It encodes CASSWTGGREAFF.

The table lists this clone with a count of one. The chain recombines TRBV30 with TRBJ2-5, with D possibly matching TRBD2 (6 bases). Germline lookup yields CDR1 GTSNPN and CDR2 SVGIG (reference sequence). The CDR3 is made up of 13 amino acids. Trimming left V 0 bases short and J 5 bases short, with 10 bases between. CDR3 in amino acids: CAWSVGGPETQYF. For the CDR3, the DNA is TGTGCCTGGAGTGTTGGAGGGCCGGAGACCCAGTACTTC.

The chain recombines TRBV6-5 with TRBJ2-7; 9 positions agree with TRBD1. V shed 5 bases, J shed 6 bases, and the junction held 8 bases outside the gene matches. The CDR3 contains 14 residues. CDR1 and CDR2 from the germline V gene are MNHEY and SVGAGI. In DNA form, the CDR3 reads TGTGCCAGCAGTGTGCGGGGACAGGGAGCCGAGCAGTACTTC. Translation: CASSVRGQGAEQYF.

This clone was seen once. The chain has TRBV6-5 and TRBJ1-4, with D perhaps matching TRBD1 (6 bases). The CDR3 contains 14 residues. V was clipped by 4 bases and J by 8 bases, with 14 bases between them. Germline assignment: CDR1 MNHEY and CDR2 SVGAGI. The CDR3 spells CASSSEVQGEKLFF. The CDR3 bases are TGTGCCAGCAGTTCCGAAGTACAGGGCGAAAAACTGTTTTTT.

Here the CDR3 DNA reads TGCAGCGTCGAGACTGACAGGGCCACTGAAGCTTTCTTT. This translates into CSVETDRATEAFF. The chain links TRBV29-1 to TRBJ1-1; 7 bases agree with TRBD1. Trimming at V came to 6 bases and at J to 4 bases, leaving 8 bases not matched to a gene. CDR1 is SQVTM and CDR2 is ANQGSEA in the germline V gene. CDR3 size: 13 residues.

The chain combines TRBV30 with TRBJ1-5; the D gene is possibly TRBD1 (6 bases). V was shortened by 5 bases and J by 2 bases, with 10 bases between the two germline ends. The CDR3 loop spans 13 amino acids. CDR1 and CDR2 from the germline V gene are GTSNPN and SVGIG (reference sequence). The DNA of the CDR3 is TGTGCCTGGTCCCACAGGGGCAATCAGCCCCAGCATTTT. Protein product: CAWSHRGNQPQHF. Using reference TRBV30 and TRBJ1-5 for the parts outside the CDR3, the full variable domain is SQTIHQWPATLVQPVGSPLSLECTVEGTSNPNLYWYRQAAGRGLQLLFYSVGIGQISSEVPQNLSASRPQDRQFILSSKKLLLSDSGFYLCAWSHRGNQPQHFGDGTRLSIL.

This chain joins TRBV29-1 and TRBJ1-5; a weak D match, TRBD1 (5 bases). V lost 3 bases and J lost 7, with 13 bases in between. This CDR3 has 13 residues. The germline V gene has CDR1 SQVTM and CDR2 ANQGSEA. CDR3 in DNA: TGCAGCGTTGACGAGGGGAGGGACCAGCCCCAGCATTTT. It codes for CSVDEGRDQPQHF.

This chain uses TRBV6-5 with TRBJ2-3; 8 nucleotides align to TRBD2. V trimming: 2 bases; J trimming: 4 bases; junction bases outside the gene matches: 2. Germline values: CDR1 MNHEY, CDR2 SVGAGI. There are 14 residues in the CDR3. The CDR3 loop is CASSYEAGADTQYF. CDR3 nucleotides: TGTGCCAGCAGTTACGAAGCGGGAGCAGATACGCAGTATTTT.

This chain connects TRBV30 to TRBJ1-2; TRBD1 matches 7 bases. V lost 2 bases, J lost 3 bases, and 6 bases stayed unmatched. The germline gives CDR1 GTSNPN, CDR2 SVGIG (reference sequence). The CDR3 runs to 14 residues. The CDR3 is CAWSLRDSHYGYTF. DNA of the CDR3: TGTGCCTGGAGTTTGAGGGACAGCCACTATGGCTACACCTTC.

The chain employs TRBV29-1 and TRBJ1-1; no clear D gene. CDR3 size: 12 residues. Trimming pared 3 bases from V and 1 base from J, leaving 6 bases between. The germline V gene encodes CDR1 SQVTM and CDR2 ANQGSEA. DNA for the CDR3: TGCAGCGTTGAGCCCGGGAACACTGAAGCTTTCTTT. Translation: CSVEPGNTEAFF.

This clone was observed once. V usage is TRBV6-5 and J usage is TRBJ2-5, with 7 bases identical to TRBD2. CDR3 length: 14 amino acids. Germline CDR1 is MNHEY and CDR2 is SVGAGI. V dropped 2 bases and J dropped 5; count of bases not matched to a gene: 5. The CDR3, as DNA: TGTGCCAGCAGTTACCAGCGGGGTGGCGAGACCCAGTACTTC. Translated: CASSYQRGGETQYF.

J is TRBJ1-5 and V is TRBV30; possibly TRBD1 for D (6 bases). CDR1 GTSNPN and CDR2 SVGIG come from the germline V gene (reference sequence). The V and J ends lost 1 base and 3 bases respectively, with 10 bases between them. The CDR3 length is 14 residues. CDR3 sequence (DNA): TGTGCCTGGAGTGCTGGGACACTCAATCAGCCCCAGCATTTT. Protein sequence: CAWSAGTLNQPQHF.

The chain carries TRBV18 and TRBJ1-1; D unclear. Trimming stripped 4 bases from V and 3 bases from J, with 9 bases between. The CDR3 loop spans 13 amino acids. In germline, CDR1 is KGHSH, CDR2 LQKENI. CDR3 bases: TGTGCCAGCTCACGACCGGGAGACACTGAAGCTTTCTTT. Its protein is CASSRPGDTEAFF.

This clone appeared once. The chain couples TRBV30 to TRBJ2-5, with D tentatively TRBD1 (5 bases). There are 13 residues in the CDR3. The V and J ends lost 1 base and 4 bases respectively, with 10 bases between them. Germline-derived CDR1 and CDR2 are GTSNPN and SVGIG (reference sequence). The CDR3: CAWSAGAGETQYF. Written as DNA, the CDR3 is TGTGCCTGGAGTGCTGGGGCTGGAGAGACCCAGTACTTC.

The rearrangement links TRBV29-1 to TRBJ1-1, with 7 bases fitting TRBD1. CDR3 length: 12 amino acids. Unmatched junction bases numbered 6, after V lost 7 bases and J lost 4 bases. Germline assignment: CDR1 SQVTM and CDR2 ANQGSEA. As DNA, the CDR3 is TGCAGCGCATCGACAGGGTTCACTGAAGCTTTCTTT. Its protein is CSASTGFTEAFF.

This clone was seen more than once but under ten times. The rearrangement links TRBV27 to TRBJ1-1; 8 bases agree with TRBD1. Trimming at V came to 6 bases and at J to 5 bases, leaving 5 bases not matched to a gene. Per germline, CDR1 MNHEY and CDR2 SMNVEV (reference sequence). This CDR3 spans 13 amino acids. The CDR3 coding sequence is TGTGCCAGCAGGACAGGGGAGTGGACTGAAGCTTTCTTT. Its protein is CASRTGEWTEAFF.

Here the CDR3 DNA reads TGCAGCGTACCCCCGGAGATGAACACTGAAGCTTTCTTT. Amino acids: CSVPPEMNTEAFF. The gene calls are TRBV29-1 and TRBJ1-1; D not resolved. The CDR3 has 13 amino acids. V was shortened by 6 bases and J by 0 bases, with 11 bases between the two germline ends. In germline, CDR1 is SQVTM, CDR2 ANQGSEA.

This clone was seen more than once but under ten times. This sequence joins TRBV7-8 and TRBJ2-5, with unresolved D. The CDR3 has 13 amino acids. In germline, CDR1 is SGHVS, CDR2 FQNEAQ. V was clipped by 0 bases and J by 1 base, with 3 bases between them. The CDR3 spells CASSLASQETQYF. The CDR3 region has the DNA TGTGCCAGCAGCTTAGCCAGCCAAGAGACCCAGTACTTC.

This chain connects TRBV9 to TRBJ2-1; possibly TRBD2 for D (7 bases). The CDR3 has 16 residues. Looked up from germline, CDR1 is SGDLS and CDR2 is YYNGEE. V was clipped by 3 bases and J by 5 bases, with 18 bases between them. The CDR3 bases are TGTGCCAGCAGCGCCGACCCGCGGGGGCTGAACAATGAGCAGTTCTTC. The encoded protein is CASSADPRGLNNEQFF.

The V and J genes are TRBV30 and TRBJ1-2; D gene ambiguous. Germline V gene lookup returns CDR1 GTSNPN and CDR2 SVGIG (reference sequence). V lost 3 bases to trimming and J lost 8 bases, with 19 bases between them. The CDR3 consists of 14 residues. CDR3 in amino acids: CAWSPGGLPWGYTF. The DNA for the CDR3 is TGTGCCTGGAGCCCGGGTGGCTTACCCTGGGGCTACACCTTC. Full variable domain (missing parts from reference TRBV30 and TRBJ1-2): SQTIHQWPATLVQPVGSPLSLECTVEGTSNPNLYWYRQAAGRGLQLLFYSVGIGQISSEVPQNLSASRPQDRQFILSSKKLLLSDSGFYLCAWSPGGLPWGYTFGSGTRLTVV.

The chain uses TRBV29-1 and TRBJ1-2, with 9 positions matching TRBD1. This CDR3 is 12 amino acids long. Germline V gene sequence: CDR1 SQVTM, CDR2 ANQGSEA. V shed 4 bases and J 6 bases; nucleotides not matched to a gene: 3. The CDR3 reads CSVGTGVNGYTF. The CDR3 nucleotides are TGCAGCGTTGGGACAGGGGTCAATGGCTACACCTTC.

The chain carries TRBV6-1 and TRBJ1-1; D perhaps matches TRBD1 (6 bases). V was shortened by 6 bases and J by 11 bases, with 13 bases between the two germline ends. The CDR3 loop spans 11 amino acids. CDR1 and CDR2 (germline): MNHNS, SASEGT. This CDR3 is CASRVTGPAFF. The CDR3 nucleotides are TGTGCCAGCAGGGTCACAGGGCCGGCTTTCTTT.

The chain couples TRBV29-1 to TRBJ2-2; 14 bases line up with TRBD2. Trimming took 6 bases from V and 5 from J; bases not matched to a gene: 5. The germline V gene encodes CDR1 SQVTM and CDR2 ANQGSEA. This CDR3 has 15 residues. The CDR3 sequence is CSVAGLAGVTGELFF. CDR3 DNA sequence: TGCAGCGTCGCGGGACTAGCGGGAGTAACCGGGGAGCTGTTTTTT.

In its sample, this clone was seen a few times. CDR3 loop: CATSRDRATNEKLFF. The CDR3, as DNA: TGTGCCACCAGCCGGGACAGAGCAACTAATGAAAAACTGTTTTTT. The chain is built from TRBV15 and TRBJ1-4; 7 bases agree with TRBD1. Germline loops: CDR1 LNHNV, CDR2 YYDKDF (reference sequence). CDR3 length: 15 residues. With 5 bases clipped from V and 0 bases from J, the junction kept 3 bases outside the gene matches.

The rearrangement uses TRBV4-1 and TRBJ2-7, with 10 bases fitting TRBD2. The CDR3 is 15 residues long. Germline V lookup: CDR1 MGHRA, CDR2 YSYEKL. V lost 1 base, J lost 0 bases, and 0 bases stayed unmatched. The CDR3 DNA sequence: TGCGCCAGCAGCCAAGCTAGCGGGAGCTCCTACGAGCAGTACTTC. Protein product: CASSQASGSSYEQYF.

The rearrangement links TRBV7-9 to TRBJ1-6; possible D gene TRBD1, 6 bases. CDR1 SEHNR and CDR2 FQNEAQ come from the germline V gene (reference sequence). Trimming left V 4 bases short and J 7 bases short, with 11 bases between. The CDR3 is 14 amino acids. The CDR3 nucleotides read TGTGCCAGCAGCTACAGGGTTGGGAATTCACCCCTCCACTTT. Its translation: CASSYRVGNSPLHF.

This chain joins TRBV29-1 and TRBJ1-1; possible D gene TRBD1, 6 bases. The length of the CDR3 is 12 residues. The germline gives CDR1 SQVTM, CDR2 ANQGSEA. V lost 7 bases, J lost 2 bases, and 11 bases lay in between. CDR3 nucleotides: TGCAGCGCCCGGGACACTAACACTGAAGCTTTCTTT. The encoded protein is CSARDTNTEAFF.

This clone was seen a single time. J is TRBJ1-1 and V is TRBV4-1; weak D call: TRBD1 (5 bases). The CDR3 is made up of 16 amino acids. V shed 4 bases and J shed 0 bases, with 15 bases lying between them. The germline gives CDR1 MGHRA, CDR2 YSYEKL. The CDR3 DNA reads TGCGCCAGCAGCCCGTGGATTCGGACATTGAACACTGAAGCTTTCTTT. Translation: CASSPWIRTLNTEAFF.